This entry concerns a single TCR beta chain. The sample comes from a study of cytomegalovirus exposure and HLA in healthy donors. Use of 60 Vbeta and 13 Jbeta primers characterized the PCR. Sequencing was performed with immunoSEQ multiplex PCR; in TCRdb, only in-frame clones are kept and a portion is missing. The sample holds 150,000 to 200,000 clones; roughly 78% are singletons and the top ten take 0.5% to 0.8%. Germline-derived CDR1 and CDR2 are SGHTS and YDEGEE. The CDR3 extends over 14 amino acids. Trimming cost V 5 bases and J 0 bases, with 9 bases left between them. The sequenced sample was PBMCs. This TCR was sampled from a boy under 18 in good health and CMV-seronegative. The chain joins TRBV5-8 to TRBJ1-5; D is ambiguous. The CDR3 bases are TGTGCCAGCAGGCCTCGGGGTAGCAATCAGCCCCAGCATTTT. Its protein is CASRPRGSNQPQHF.